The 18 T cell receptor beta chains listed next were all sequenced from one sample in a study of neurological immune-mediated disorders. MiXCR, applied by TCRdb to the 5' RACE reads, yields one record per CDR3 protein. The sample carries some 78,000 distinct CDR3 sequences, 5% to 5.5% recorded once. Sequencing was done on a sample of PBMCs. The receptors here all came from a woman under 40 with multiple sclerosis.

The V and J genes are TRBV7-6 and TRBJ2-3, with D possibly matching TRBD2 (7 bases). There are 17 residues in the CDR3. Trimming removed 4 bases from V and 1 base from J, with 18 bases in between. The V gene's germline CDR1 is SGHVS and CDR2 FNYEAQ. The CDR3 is CASSSRLGGGGTDTQYF. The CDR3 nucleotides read TGTGCCAGCAGCTCACGCCTAGGGGGAGGGGGCACAGATACGCAGTATTTT. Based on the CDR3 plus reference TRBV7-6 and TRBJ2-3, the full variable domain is GAGVSQSPRYKVTKRGQDVALRCDPISGHVSLYWYRQALGQGPEFLTYFNYEAQQDKSGLPNDRFSAERPEGSISTLTIQRTEQRDSAMYRCASSSRLGGGGTDTQYFGPGTRLTVL.

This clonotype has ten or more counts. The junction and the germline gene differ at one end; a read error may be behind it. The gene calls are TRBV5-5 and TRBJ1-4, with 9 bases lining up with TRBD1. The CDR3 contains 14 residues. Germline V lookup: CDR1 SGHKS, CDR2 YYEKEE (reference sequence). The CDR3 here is CASSRSGQGLTQIF. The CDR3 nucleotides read TGTGCCAGCAGCAGATCGGGACAGGGCCTAACTCAGATTTTT.

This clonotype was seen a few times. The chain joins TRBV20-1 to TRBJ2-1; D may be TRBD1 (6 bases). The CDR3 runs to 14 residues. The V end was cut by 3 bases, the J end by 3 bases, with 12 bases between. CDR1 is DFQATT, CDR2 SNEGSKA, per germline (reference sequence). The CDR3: CSASRGPIYNEQFF. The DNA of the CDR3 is TGCAGTGCTAGCAGGGGACCTATCTACAATGAGCAGTTCTTC.

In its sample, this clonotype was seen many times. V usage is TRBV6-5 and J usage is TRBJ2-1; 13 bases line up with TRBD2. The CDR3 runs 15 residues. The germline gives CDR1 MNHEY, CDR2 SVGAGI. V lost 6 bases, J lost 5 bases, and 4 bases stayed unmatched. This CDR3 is CASRQGLAGNNEQFF. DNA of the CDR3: TGTGCCAGCAGGCAGGGACTAGCGGGAAACAATGAGCAGTTCTTC.

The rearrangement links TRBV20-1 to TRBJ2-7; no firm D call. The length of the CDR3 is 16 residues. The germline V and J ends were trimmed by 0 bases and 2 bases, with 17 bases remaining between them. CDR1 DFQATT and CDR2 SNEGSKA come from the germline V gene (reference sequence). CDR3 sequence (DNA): TGCAGTGCTAGAGAGTATGCCGCAGGACCCACCTACGAGCAGTACTTC. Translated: CSAREYAAGPTYEQYF.

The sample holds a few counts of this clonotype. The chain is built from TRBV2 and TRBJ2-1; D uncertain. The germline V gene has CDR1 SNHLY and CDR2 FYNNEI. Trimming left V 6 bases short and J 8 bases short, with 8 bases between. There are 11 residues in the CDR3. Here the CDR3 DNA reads TGTGCCAGCAGGGGATGGGATGAGCAGTTCTTC. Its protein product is CASRGWDEQFF.

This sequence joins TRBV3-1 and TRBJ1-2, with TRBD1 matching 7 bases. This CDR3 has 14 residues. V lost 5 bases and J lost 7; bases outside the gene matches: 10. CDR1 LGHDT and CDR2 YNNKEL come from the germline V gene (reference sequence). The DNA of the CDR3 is TGTGCCAGCAGCGCACAGGGGCTATCGGCTGGCTACACCTTC. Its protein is CASSAQGLSAGYTF.

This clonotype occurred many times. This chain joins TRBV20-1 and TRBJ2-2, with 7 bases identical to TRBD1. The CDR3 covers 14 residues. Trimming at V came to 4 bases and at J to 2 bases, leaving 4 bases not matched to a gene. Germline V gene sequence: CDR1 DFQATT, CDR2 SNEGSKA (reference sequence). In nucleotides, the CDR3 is TGCAGTGCTAAGGGGGCTTTTAACACCGGGGAGCTGTTTTTT. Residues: CSAKGAFNTGELFF.

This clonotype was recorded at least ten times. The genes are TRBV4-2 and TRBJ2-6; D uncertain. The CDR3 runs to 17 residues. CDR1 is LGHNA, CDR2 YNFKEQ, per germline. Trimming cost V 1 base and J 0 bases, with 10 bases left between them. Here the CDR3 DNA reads TGTGCCAGCAGCCAAGTAAGGTCTAGCTCTGGGGCCAACGTCCTGACTTTC. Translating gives CASSQVRSSSGANVLTF.

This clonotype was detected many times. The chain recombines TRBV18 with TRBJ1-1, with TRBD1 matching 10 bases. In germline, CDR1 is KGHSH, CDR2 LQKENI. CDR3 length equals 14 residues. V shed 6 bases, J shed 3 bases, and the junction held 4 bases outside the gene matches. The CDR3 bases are TGTGCCAGCTCCATGGACAGGGGGGACACTGAAGCTTTCTTT. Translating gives CASSMDRGDTEAFF. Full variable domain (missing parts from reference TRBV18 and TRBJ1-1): NAGVMQNPRHLVRRRGQEARLRCSPMKGHSHVYWYRQLPEEGLKFMVYLQKENIIDESGMPKERFSAEFPKEGPSILRIQQVVRGDSAAYFCASSMDRGDTEAFFGQGTRLTVV.

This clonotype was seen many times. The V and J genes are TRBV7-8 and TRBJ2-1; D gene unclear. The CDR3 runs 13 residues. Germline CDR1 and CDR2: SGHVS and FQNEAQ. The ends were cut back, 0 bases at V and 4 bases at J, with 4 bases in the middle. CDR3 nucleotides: TGTGCCAGCAGCTTAGCAGCATACAATGAGCAGTTCTTC. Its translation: CASSLAAYNEQFF.

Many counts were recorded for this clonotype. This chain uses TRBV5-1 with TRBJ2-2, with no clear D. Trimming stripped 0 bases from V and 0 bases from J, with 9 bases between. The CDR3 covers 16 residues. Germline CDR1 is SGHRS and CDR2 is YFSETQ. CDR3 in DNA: TGCGCCAGCAGCTTGGCCTCCAGAGCGAACACCGGGGAGCTGTTTTTT. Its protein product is CASSLASRANTGELFF.

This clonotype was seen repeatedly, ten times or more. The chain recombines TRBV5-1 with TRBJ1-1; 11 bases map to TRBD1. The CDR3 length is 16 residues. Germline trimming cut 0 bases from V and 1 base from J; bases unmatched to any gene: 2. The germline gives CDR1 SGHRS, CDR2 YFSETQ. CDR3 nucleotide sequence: TGCGCCAGCAGCTTGGGGACAGGGGGCAAGAACACTGAAGCTTTCTTT. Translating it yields CASSLGTGGKNTEAFF.

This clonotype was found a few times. The CDR3 DNA follows: TGTGCCAGCAGTTTGATGTTATCCGGGACGGAAGAGACCCAGTACTTC. Residues: CASSLMLSGTEETQYF. The chain links TRBV12-3 or TRBV12-4 to TRBJ2-5; D is possibly TRBD1 or TRBD2 (5 bases each). The CDR3 consists of 16 residues. The ends were cut back, 3 bases at V and 3 bases at J, with 17 bases in the middle.

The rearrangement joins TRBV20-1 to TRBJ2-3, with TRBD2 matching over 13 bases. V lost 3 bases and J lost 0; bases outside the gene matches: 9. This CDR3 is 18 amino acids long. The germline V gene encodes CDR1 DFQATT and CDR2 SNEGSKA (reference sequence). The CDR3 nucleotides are TGCAGTGCTAGCCAGAGACTAGCGGGAGGTCCTAGCACAGATACGCAGTATTTT. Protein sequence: CSASQRLAGGPSTDTQYF.

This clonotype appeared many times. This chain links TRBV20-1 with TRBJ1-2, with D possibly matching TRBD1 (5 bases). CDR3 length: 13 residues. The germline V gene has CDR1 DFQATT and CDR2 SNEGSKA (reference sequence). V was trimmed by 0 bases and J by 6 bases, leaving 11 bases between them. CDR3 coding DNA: TGCAGTGCTAGAGATCCGGGGGGTCATGGCTACACCTTC. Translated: CSARDPGGHGYTF.

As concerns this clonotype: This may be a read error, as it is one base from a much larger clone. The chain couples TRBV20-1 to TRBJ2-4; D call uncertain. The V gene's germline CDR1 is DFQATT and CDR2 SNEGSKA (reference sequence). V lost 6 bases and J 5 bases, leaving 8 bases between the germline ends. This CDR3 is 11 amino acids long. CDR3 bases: TGCAGTGCCACAAGACAAAACATTCAGTACTTC. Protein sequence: CSATRQNIQYF.

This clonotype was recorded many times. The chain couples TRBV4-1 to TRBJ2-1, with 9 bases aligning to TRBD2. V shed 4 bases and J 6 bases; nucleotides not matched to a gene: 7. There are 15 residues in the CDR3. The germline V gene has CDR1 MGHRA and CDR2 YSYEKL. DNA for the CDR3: TGCGCCAGCAGCCCCCCCCTAGCGGGATTCAATGAGCAGTTCTTC. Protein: CASSPPLAGFNEQFF.